Following are 14 T cell receptor beta chains from one sample sequenced in a study of neoadjuvant anti-PD-1 for oral cavity cancer. TCRdb's copy holds only in-frame clones and misses some; the assay was immunoSEQ multiplex PCR. The data contain roughly 13,000 clones, roughly three fifths of them seen just once; the ten biggest clones take up 2% to 2.5%. This specimen consisted of PBMCs, obtained before nivolumab (anti-PD-1) treatment. The receptor set was obtained from a person aged 35-79 years with oral cavity squamous cell carcinoma.

V and J are TRBV10-3 and TRBJ1-1; D call uncertain. The CDR3 length is 13 residues. The germline CDR1 and CDR2 sequences are ENHRY and SYGVKD. The V gene lost 6 bases and the J gene lost 4 bases, with 12 bases spanning the gap. The CDR3 DNA reads TGTGCCATCAGCCCCCGGGATTTCACTGAAGCTTTCTTT. As protein: CAISPRDFTEAFF.

The chain has TRBV19 and TRBJ2-1; 9 bases are shared with TRBD2. The CDR3 contains 17 residues. V lost 1 base, J lost 1 base, and 5 bases stayed unmatched. Germline V gene sequence: CDR1 LNHDA, CDR2 SQIVND (reference sequence). The CDR3 here is CASSIVASGTSYNEQFF. DNA for the CDR3: TGTGCCAGTAGTATAGTGGCTAGCGGGACGTCCTACAATGAGCAGTTCTTC.

This chain uses TRBV19 with TRBJ1-1; no clear D. This CDR3 has 15 residues. Trimming removed 2 bases from V and 2 bases from J, with 12 bases in between. CDR1 is LNHDA and CDR2 is SQIVND in the germline V gene (reference sequence). The chain's CDR3 is CASSISGQVNTEAFF. The CDR3 DNA reads as TGTGCCAGTAGTATATCGGGTCAGGTAAACACTGAAGCTTTCTTT.

This clone has more than one count but fewer than ten. The rearrangement uses TRBV29-1 and TRBJ1-2, with a possible D match to TRBD1 (6 bases). This CDR3 contains 14 residues. The V gene lost 4 bases and the J gene lost 6 bases, with 18 bases spanning the gap. From germline, CDR1 is SQVTM and CDR2 ANQGSEA. The CDR3 DNA reads TGCAGCGTTGGCCCCTGGCGGGGGCAGCATGGCTACACCTTC. Its protein is CSVGPWRGQHGYTF.

Only one count was recorded for this clone. The V call is TRBV11-2, the J call TRBJ2-3; 11 bases line up with TRBD2. Germline loops: CDR1 SGHAT, CDR2 FQNNGV. There are 16 residues in the CDR3. The junction had 10 bases not matched to a gene; V was cut back by 3 bases and J by 8 bases. The CDR3 is CASSFPTSGASGTQYF. The CDR3 nucleotides are TGTGCCAGCAGCTTCCCGACTAGCGGGGCCTCGGGTACGCAGTATTTT. Drawing the rest from reference TRBV11-2 and TRBJ2-3, the complete variable domain is EAGVAQSPRYKIIEKRQSVAFWCNPISGHATLYWYQQILGQGPKLLIQFQNNGVVDDSQLPKDRFSAERLKGVDSTLKIQPAKLEDSAVYLCASSFPTSGASGTQYFGPGTRLTVL.

The chain uses TRBV7-2 and TRBJ2-7; D is unclear. The CDR3 runs 12 residues. The V and J ends lost 3 bases and 2 bases respectively, with 5 bases between them. The germline CDR1 and CDR2 sequences are SGHTA and FQGNSA. CDR3 region: CASSFGTYEQYF. The CDR3, as DNA: TGTGCCAGCAGCTTCGGTACCTACGAGCAGTACTTC.

J is TRBJ2-1 and V is TRBV11-2; D gene ambiguous. In germline, CDR1 is SGHAT, CDR2 FQNNGV. Trimming removed 8 bases from V and 4 bases from J, with 9 bases in between. This CDR3 region has 12 residues. CDR3: CASELGYNEQFF. The CDR3 nucleotides read TGTGCCAGCGAGTTGGGGTACAATGAGCAGTTCTTC.

The chain couples TRBV7-8 to TRBJ2-2, with D tentatively TRBD1 or TRBD2 (6 bases each). V shed 5 bases and J shed 6 bases, with 13 bases lying between them. The germline V gene encodes CDR1 SGHVS and CDR2 FQNEAQ. The CDR3 extends over 14 amino acids. In nucleotides, the CDR3 is TGTGCCAGCAGCCACGTGGGGGGCTCCGGGGAGCTGTTTTTT. This translates into CASSHVGGSGELFF. Drawing the rest from reference TRBV7-8 and TRBJ2-2, the complete variable domain is GAGVSQSPRYKVAKRGQDVALRCDPISGHVSLFWYQQALGQGPEFLTYFQNEAQLDKSGLPSDRFFAERPEGSVSTLKIQRTQQEDSAVYLCASSHVGGSGELFFGEGSRLTVL.

The J gene is TRBJ2-3, the V gene TRBV30; 7 nucleotides agree with TRBD2. Losses at the gene ends were 0 bases for V and 2 bases for J; bases not matched to a gene: 8. Germline V gene data show CDR1 as GTSNPN and CDR2 as SVGIG (reference sequence). The CDR3 has 16 residues. The CDR3 bases are TGTGCCTGGAGTGTAGAGGCTAGCGGTCCCACAGATACGCAGTATTTT. Encoded protein: CAWSVEASGPTDTQYF.

This clone has only a few counts. The chain carries TRBV6-1 and TRBJ2-5; TRBD1 aligns across 8 bases. Looked up from germline, CDR1 is MNHNS and CDR2 is SASEGT. J was trimmed by 2 bases and V by 4 bases; bases with no gene match: 3. This CDR3 comprises 14 residues. CDR3 sequence reads: CASSGRTGQETQYF. CDR3 bases: TGTGCCAGCAGTGGAAGGACAGGGCAAGAGACCCAGTACTTC.

V gene TRBV4-1 combines with J gene TRBJ1-2; D call uncertain. CDR1 and CDR2 from the germline V gene are MGHRA and YSYEKL. V was cut by 1 base and J by 5 bases, with 5 bases left in between. This CDR3 spans 12 amino acids. The CDR3: CASSQAGYGYTF. CDR3 DNA: TGCGCCAGCAGCCAAGCGGGGTATGGCTACACCTTC.

The chain carries TRBV5-6 and TRBJ1-2; 7 bases line up with TRBD1. This CDR3 is 14 amino acids long. CDR1 and CDR2 (germline): SGHDT, YYEEEE. Trimming took 0 bases from V and 2 from J; bases not matched to a gene: 1. CDR3 in amino acids: CASSLGQGNYGYTF. The DNA of the CDR3 is TGTGCCAGCAGCTTGGGACAGGGAAACTATGGCTACACCTTC.

In this sample, this clone turned up a few times. V gene TRBV10-3 combines with J gene TRBJ1-2; D remains ambiguous. V was shortened by 10 bases and J by 2 bases, with 20 bases between the two germline ends. There are 15 residues in the CDR3. The germline V gene has CDR1 ENHRY and CDR2 SYGVKD. CDR3: CATRREGGGNYGYTF. Here the CDR3 DNA reads TGTGCCACCCGAAGGGAGGGTGGAGGGAACTATGGCTACACCTTC.

The V and J genes are TRBV7-9 and TRBJ2-7; 8 bases match TRBD1. With 1 base clipped from V and 4 bases from J, the junction kept 9 bases outside the gene matches. This CDR3 region has 16 residues. The germline CDR1 and CDR2 sequences are SEHNR and FQNEAQ (reference sequence). The CDR3 region has the DNA TGTGCCAGCAGCTTAGGAGCCGGGACAGGTTCGTACGAGCAGTACTTC. As protein: CASSLGAGTGSYEQYF.